This is a list of T cell receptor beta chains from one sample in a study of metastatic and nonmetastatic thyroid tumors. TCRdb used MiXCR to call clones anew from the PCR reads. The sample lists about 93,000 clones, approximately 12% occurring once. Material: blood. The receptors were sampled from a female donor with papillary thyroid cancer or a benign thyroid nodule (not recorded which). Some clones in this sample may be carry-over from other donors' samples. Both conserved end residues are part of each CDR3. The D gene is left open where the match is weak. Some rows mark clone size as missing; the rest say once, few, many or name a class of expanded clone.

clone_size,v_call,j_call,d_call,cdr3_aa,cdr3_nt
many,TRBV11-2,TRBJ1-5,NA,CASSRQGRQAGGNQPQHF,TGTGCCAGCAGCCGACAAGGCCGACAGGCCGGGGGGAATCAGCCCCAGCATTTT
many,TRBV2,TRBJ1-1,NA,CATIAGSVSTEAFF,TGTGCCACCATCGCGGGGTCAGTAAGCACTGAAGCTTTCTTT
many,TRBV4-1,TRBJ2-1,TRBD2,CASSQETSGGEQFF,TGCGCCAGCAGCCAAGAGACTAGCGGAGGTGAGCAGTTCTTC
NA,TRBV20-1,TRBJ2-1,NA,CSARVSLGEQFF,TGCAGTGCTAGAGTTTCTTTGGGTGAGCAGTTCTTC
few,TRBV12-3/TRBV12-4,TRBJ2-7,NA,CANSGYLPSYEQYF,TGTGCCAACAGCGGGTACTTACCCTCCTACGAGCAGTACTTC
many,TRBV6-2/TRBV6-3,TRBJ2-1,NA,CASSYSRSSSYNEQFF,TGTGCCAGCAGTTACTCACGCAGCAGCTCCTACAATGAGCAGTTCTTC
few,TRBV27,TRBJ2-1,TRBD2,CASSQGHSSGSYNEQFF,TGTGCCAGCAGTCAAGGCCACTCTAGCGGCTCCTACAATGAGCAGTTCTTC
many,TRBV20-1,TRBJ2-3,TRBD2,CSAIRPGLAPSTDTQYF,TGCAGTGCTATACGTCCGGGACTAGCGCCAAGCACAGATACGCAGTATTTT
many,TRBV7-3,TRBJ1-4,NA,CASSLTAAEVNEKLFF,TGTGCCAGCAGCTTAACGGCGGCAGAAGTTAATGAAAAACTGTTTTTT
many,TRBV29-1,TRBJ2-1,TRBD2,CSVDGTSGGDNEQFF,TGCAGCGTTGATGGGACTAGCGGGGGTGACAATGAGCAGTTCTTC
many,TRBV9,TRBJ2-2,NA,CASSVGVGAAGELFF,TGTGCCAGCAGCGTAGGGGTAGGAGCGGCCGGGGAGCTGTTTTTT
many,TRBV10-3,TRBJ2-1,NA,CAIKGGRGSGSYNEQFF,TGTGCCATCAAAGGCGGCAGGGGTAGTGGCTCCTACAATGAGCAGTTCTTC
many,TRBV30,TRBJ2-7,NA,CAWSVMRIGEQYF,TGTGCCTGGAGTGTAATGAGAATTGGCGAGCAGTACTTC
many,TRBV3-1,TRBJ1-4,TRBD1,CASSQDRQGAGEKLFF,TGTGCCAGCAGCCAAGATCGACAGGGGGCAGGAGAAAAACTGTTTTTT
NA,TRBV19,TRBJ2-7,NA,CASSIEREWEQYF,TGTGCCAGTAGTATCGAGAGGGAGTGGGAGCAGTACTTC
many,TRBV18,TRBJ2-5,NA,CASSPPTQEKETQYF,TGTGCCAGCTCACCACCGACACAGGAGAAAGAGACCCAGTACTTC
many,TRBV28,TRBJ1-2,NA,CASSLGRIALRGYTF,TGTGCCAGCAGTTTGGGCAGAATCGCCTTAAGGGGCTACACCTTC